This entry is about one T cell receptor (beta chain). The antigen is undetermined. Multiplex touch-down PCR with TRB-A/B primers amplified rearranged V-D-J TRB sequences. MiXCR, applied by TCRdb to the multiplex PCR reads, yields one record per CDR3 protein. Among 7,000 to 9,000 distinct CDR3 sequences listed, about two fifths were seen once. TCR beta rearrangements were amplified from peripheral blood genomic DNA. The sample belongs to a study of T cell repertoires in aging, cancer and after chemotherapy. Overall study: Pre- and post-chemotherapy samples were paired from glioblastoma patients treated with temozolomide-based therapy. Findings and limits, study-wide: Rebound thymic output was suggested by rising median generation probability during chemotherapy in each cancer cohort.

Per germline, CDR1 MNHEY and CDR2 SVGAGI. This CDR3 comprises 14 residues. The junction had 3 bases not matched to a gene; V was cut back by 2 bases and J by 7 bases. What was sequenced was blood. The sequence came from a human donor with a solid tumor. The rearrangement joins TRBV6-5 to TRBJ1-5; 9 nucleotides match TRBD1. The CDR3: CASSYDRGGQPQHF. The DNA of the CDR3 is TGTGCCAGCAGTTACGACAGGGGGGGCCAGCCCCAGCATTTT.